This section outlines one T cell receptor (beta chain) sequence together with its context. The authors' processing: By means of reference gene primer amplification, nucleated cell counts were estimated. The protocol was immunoSEQ multiplex PCR, while the TCRdb copy is restricted to in-frame clones and leaves out a portion. V and J calls and clone size are as listed in that table; D and trimming were resolved from the DNA. This table holds 50,000 to 65,000 clones, about four fifths found once. This sample was included in a study of blood T cell repertoires in COVID-19. As for the study in general: COVID-19 samples, acute and convalescent, were from the United States, Italy and Spain.

This CDR3 is built from 12 residues. Germline values: CDR1 SNHLY, CDR2 FYNNEI. The sample taken for sequencing was peripheral blood. The source of this sequence is a human donor in a cohort sampled during active COVID-19. The chain recombines TRBV2 with TRBJ2-5, with D hard to call. The tail of the sequence fits TRBJ2-7 better, so the J call may be wrong. Written as DNA, the CDR3 is TGTGCCAGCAGTGAAAACTATTACGAGCAGTACTTC. Translated, it gives CASSENYYEQYF.